This T cell receptor (beta chain) appears in the sequencing data of a study of shared clonotypes between healthy human individuals. Whole-study context: Samples came from two female and three male donors aged 18 to 49.

Original handling: ImmunoSEQ only sent back junction sequences with no quality scores, so filtering was done differently. The data were produced by immunoSEQ multiplex PCR, yet TCRdb's version contains in-frame clones alone and is incomplete. That table is the source of V, J and clone size, and D and trimming were worked out from the DNA. The sample lists approximately 2,000,000 clones, 85% to 95% occurring once. Details on this clone: What it binds is not known.

This CDR3 spans 20 amino acids. Trimming took 2 bases from V and 1 from J; bases not matched to a gene: 15. Germline V gene data show CDR1 as MDHEN and CDR2 as SYDVKM. General observations from the study: Larger estimated richness was generally recorded for naive subsets relative to memory subsets.

The chain combines TRBV28 with TRBJ2-1; 9 nucleotides align to TRBD2. Sequencing was carried out using naive CD4+ T cells from PBMCs. As to subset: CD45RA+ positively selected. This clonotype was obtained from a man younger than 35 in good health. Some clones in this sample may be carry-over from other donors' samples. CDR3 region: CASSLRSAGGPSRSYNEQFF. The CDR3 DNA reads TGTGCCAGCAGTTTACGTAGTGCGGGAGGGCCGTCTAGATCCTACAATGAGCAGTTCTTC.